One and the same sample provided the 21 T cell receptor beta chains below, sequenced in a study of T cell responses to AZD1222 COVID-19 vaccine (dated by TCRdb to the early 2020s). This specimen's time point label, per the study, means: baseline before first vaccination. The library was generated by the immunoSEQ multiplex PCR assay. Here the immuneACCESS table is served through TCRdb, limited to in-frame sequences with V and J called. Missing clones are a known gap in these copies; in checked studies unresolved V genes cover under half, and the rest lacks a known reason. Counted in this sample were 200,000 or so clones; 88% of them appeared once. Approximately 7.7% of the sample lies in the top ten. This material consisted of peripheral blood, taken on day 0 of AZD1222 vaccination. These receptor sequences come from an adult in good health.

This chain connects TRBV7-6 to TRBJ2-7; TRBD1 matches at 7 bases. The CDR3 is made up of 13 amino acids. The V gene's germline CDR1 is SGHVS and CDR2 FNYEAQ. V dropped 5 bases and J dropped 5; count of bases not matched to a gene: 6. CDR3 in DNA: TGTGCCAGCAGCGAGACAGGGAGCGACGAGCAGTACTTC. Protein: CASSETGSDEQYF.

Written as DNA, the CDR3 is TGTGCCAGCAAGTACAACTATGGCTACACCTTC. Translating gives CASKYNYGYTF. The chain combines TRBV28 with TRBJ1-2; D not certain. Trimming cost V 7 bases and J 2 bases, with 5 bases left between them. The CDR3 consists of 11 residues. From germline, CDR1 is MDHEN and CDR2 SYDVKM.

V and J are TRBV6-6 and TRBJ1-3, with D unclear. Trimming stripped 5 bases from V and 8 bases from J, with 13 bases between. Germline assignment: CDR1 MNHNY and CDR2 SVGAGI (reference sequence). The CDR3 totals 13 residues. The CDR3 loop reads CASSHSNRDTIYF. The DNA for the CDR3 is TGTGCCAGCAGTCATTCGAATAGAGACACCATATATTTT.

This clone was seen only once. J is TRBJ1-3 and V is TRBV4-2; D is unresolved. The germline gives CDR1 LGHNA, CDR2 YNFKEQ. Trimming pared 4 bases from V and 8 bases from J, leaving 12 bases between. The CDR3 runs to 13 residues. The CDR3 sequence: CASSPSIWDTIYF. Here the CDR3 DNA reads TGTGCCAGCAGCCCCTCTATTTGGGACACCATATATTTT.

This rearrangement joins TRBV6-9 to TRBJ2-5, with 12 nucleotides matching TRBD2. The CDR3 extends over 16 amino acids. The junction had 3 bases not matched to a gene; V was cut back by 1 base and J by 3 bases. CDR1 and CDR2 from the germline V gene are MNHGY and SVAAGI. Here the CDR3 DNA reads TGTGCCAGCAGTTATTTCCTAGCGGGGGGGGAAGAGACCCAGTACTTC. As protein: CASSYFLAGGEETQYF.

V is TRBV30 and J is TRBJ2-2, with a weak D call TRBD2 (7 bases). CDR3 size: 14 residues. V dropped 0 bases and J dropped 6 bases, with 11 bases sitting between them. Germline V gene data show CDR1 as GTSNPN and CDR2 as SVGIG (reference sequence). The CDR3 DNA sequence: TGTGCCTGGAGTGTGGGGGGGCGCGCCGGGGAGCTGTTTTTT. Its translation: CAWSVGGRAGELFF. Variable domain in full (rest from reference TRBV30 and TRBJ2-2): SQTIHQWPATLVQPVGSPLSLECTVEGTSNPNLYWYRQAAGRGLQLLFYSVGIGQISSEVPQNLSASRPQDRQFILSSKKLLLSDSGFYLCAWSVGGRAGELFFGEGSRLTVL.

The sample holds one count of this clone. V and J are TRBV6-5 and TRBJ2-5; D may correspond to TRBD1 or TRBD2 (5 bases each). Per the germline V gene, CDR1 is MNHEY and CDR2 is SVGAGI. This CDR3 comprises 12 residues. The V end lost 6 bases, the J end lost 4 bases, and 9 bases lay between the germline ends. CDR3 in DNA: TGTGCCAGCAGCTATGGGGGAGAGACCCAGTACTTC. As protein: CASSYGGETQYF.

The V gene is TRBV15, the J gene TRBJ1-2; D call uncertain. The germline CDR1 and CDR2 sequences are LNHNV and YYDKDF (reference sequence). This CDR3 has 15 residues. The ends were cut back, 1 base at V and 4 bases at J, with 13 bases in the middle. CDR3 loop: CATSRAAGPSYGYTF. CDR3 sequence (DNA): TGTGCCACCAGCAGAGCCGCTGGCCCCTCCTATGGCTACACCTTC.

V usage is TRBV7-3 and J usage is TRBJ1-1; D is unclear. V lost 1 base to trimming and J lost 10 bases, with 13 bases between them. The CDR3 extends over 13 amino acids. The germline gives CDR1 SGHTA, CDR2 FQGTGA. CDR3 loop: CASSLIGPGGAFF. In DNA form, the CDR3 reads TGTGCCAGCAGCTTAATAGGCCCCGGAGGAGCTTTCTTT.

The chain has TRBV28 and TRBJ2-5; TRBD1 matches 7 bases. This CDR3 is 16 amino acids long. J lost 3 bases, V lost 7 bases, and 14 bases had no gene match. The V gene's germline CDR1 is MDHEN and CDR2 SYDVKM. The CDR3 DNA reads TGTGCCAGCATTAACAGGGGCGCCGGGTCTAAAGAGACCCAGTACTTC. Translation: CASINRGAGSKETQYF. The full variable domain, its missing parts supplied by reference TRBV28 and TRBJ2-5, is DVKVTQSSRYLVKRTGEKVFLECVQDMDHENMFWYRQDPGLGLRLIYFSYDVKMKEKGDIPEGYSVSREKKERFSLILESASTNQTSMYLCASINRGAGSKETQYFGPGTRLLVL.

This chain joins TRBV2 and TRBJ2-2, with 7 nucleotides matching TRBD1. The length of the CDR3 is 16 residues. CDR1 SNHLY and CDR2 FYNNEI come from the germline V gene. After removal of 4 bases from V and 7 bases from J, the junction contained 12 bases not matched to a gene. The CDR3 DNA reads as TGTGCCAGCAGTGCTCCGGGACAGCGGTTCCACGGGGAGCTGTTTTTT. Translated, it gives CASSAPGQRFHGELFF.

In its sample, this clone was seen a few times. This chain uses TRBV2 with TRBJ2-7, with D perhaps matching TRBD1 or TRBD2 (5 bases each). V was pared by 3 bases and J by 6 bases, with 12 bases between. This CDR3 is built from 13 residues. CDR1 SNHLY and CDR2 FYNNEI come from the germline V gene. The CDR3 here is CASSEARGGEQYF. CDR3 DNA: TGTGCCAGCAGTGAGGCCCGGGGCGGCGAGCAGTACTTC.

The chain recombines TRBV3-1 (or the pseudogene TRBV3-2) with TRBJ1-2, with unresolved D. The CDR3 runs 13 residues. V was pared by 3 bases and J by 8 bases, with 13 bases between. Per germline, CDR1 LGHDT and CDR2 YNNKEL (reference sequence). The CDR3 DNA is TGTGCCAGCAGCCAGACGGCCCAAGGAGGCTACACCTTC. Its translation: CASSQTAQGGYTF.

This chain joins TRBV6-6 and TRBJ1-2; weak D call: TRBD1 (5 bases). V was pared by 5 bases and J by 2 bases, with 15 bases between. The CDR3 spans 15 residues. CDR1 is MNHNY, CDR2 SVGAGI, per germline (reference sequence). The CDR3 sequence is CASSREGRENYGYTF. DNA for the CDR3: TGTGCCAGCAGTCGGGAGGGGCGGGAGAACTATGGCTACACCTTC.

The V gene is TRBV2, the J gene TRBJ2-1; TRBD2 matches 8 bases. CDR1 and CDR2 from the germline V gene are SNHLY and FYNNEI. With V trimmed by 2 bases and J by 9 bases, 12 bases remained unmatched. This CDR3 is 16 amino acids long. This CDR3 reads CASSERKLAAQSEQFF. CDR3 DNA sequence: TGTGCCAGCAGTGAAAGAAAACTAGCGGCACAGAGTGAGCAGTTCTTC.

V and J are TRBV4-2 and TRBJ2-7; 8 positions agree with TRBD1. V shed 4 bases, J shed 3 bases, and the junction held 17 bases outside the gene matches. Germline CDR1 reads LGHNA; CDR2 reads YNFKEQ. This CDR3 is 18 amino acids long. In DNA, the CDR3 is TGTGCCAGCAGCCCCTACTTCGCGCCAGGGGGCTCATTCTACGAGCAGTACTTC. It encodes CASSPYFAPGGSFYEQYF.

The chain carries TRBV6-5 and TRBJ1-6; 10 positions agree with TRBD1. CDR3 length: 15 residues. Per the germline V gene, CDR1 is MNHEY and CDR2 is SVGAGI. V shed 5 bases and J 5 bases; nucleotides not matched to a gene: 3. The chain's CDR3 is CASSKGQGNNSPLHF. In DNA, the CDR3 is TGTGCCAGCAGTAAGGGACAGGGGAATAATTCACCCCTCCACTTT.

The rearrangement uses TRBV12-5 and TRBJ2-2; 9 bases align to TRBD1. Germline CDR1 is LGHNT and CDR2 is FRNRAP. V was pared by 2 bases and J by 5 bases, with 3 bases of the junction left unmatched. The CDR3 contains 15 residues. CDR3 DNA: TGTGCTAGTGGTTTGCCCGACAGGGGGACCGGGGAGCTGTTTTTT. This gives the protein CASGLPDRGTGELFF.

This chain joins TRBV6-5 and TRBJ1-2; TRBD1 matches 7 bases. Losses at the gene ends were 7 bases for V and 5 bases for J; bases not matched to a gene: 13. The CDR3 is made up of 15 amino acids. The germline CDR1 and CDR2 sequences are MNHEY and SVGAGI. CDR3 amino acids: CASTLGGTESYGYTF. CDR3 in DNA: TGTGCCAGCACCCTGGGGGGGACAGAAAGTTATGGCTACACCTTC.

The rearrangement joins TRBV28 to TRBJ1-1, with a possible D match to TRBD1 (5 bases). CDR1 MDHEN and CDR2 SYDVKM come from the germline V gene. CDR3 length: 16 residues. Trimming stripped 1 base from V and 0 bases from J, with 12 bases between. The CDR3 DNA is TGTGCCAGCAGTTTATCCCCGGGGCCGATGAACACTGAAGCTTTCTTT. Amino acids: CASSLSPGPMNTEAFF.

This chain joins TRBV6-5 and TRBJ1-2; the match to TRBD1 covers 11 bases. The junction had 3 bases not matched to a gene; V was cut back by 3 bases and J by 6 bases. The CDR3 consists of 14 residues. Germline CDR1 MNHEY, CDR2 SVGAGI. The CDR3 DNA is TGTGCCAGCAGTTATTGGACAGGGGGCGATGGCTACACCTTC. Translation: CASSYWTGGDGYTF.